The clone carrying this T cell receptor (beta chain) occurred many times. RNA transcripts provided the source from which TCR beta CDR3 regions were amplified. Primed by the HTBI set, a first-round RT-PCR was run on the TCR CDR3. One entry per CDR3 protein results from TCRdb running MiXCR on the multiplex PCR reads. The sample holds approximately 570,000 distinct CDR3 sequences, about 20% seen once. These data belong to a study of T cells in Graves' hyperthyroidism and ophthalmopathy. Germline V CDR1 and CDR2: LGHDT, YNNKEL (reference sequence). This CDR3 contains 15 residues. Trimming took 5 bases from V and 5 from J; bases not matched to a gene: 2.

The origin of this receptor is a man aged 40-49 years with Graves' ophthalmopathy. Sequencing input: blood. The rearrangement uses TRBV3-1 and TRBJ2-3, with TRBD2 matching over 15 bases. The chain's CDR3 is CASSGTSGGRDTQYF. In nucleotides, the CDR3 is TGTGCCAGCAGCGGGACTAGCGGGGGGAGAGATACGCAGTATTTT.